This entry is about one TCR beta chain. Its antigen remains unidentified. The record has no base qualities; no much larger clone is one base away. The data are from a study of shared clonotypes between healthy human individuals (dated by TCRdb to 2020 to 2022). For the study in its entirety: The cohort included three men and a couple of women between 18 and 49 years of age. Blood TCR repertoires of about 5 healthy adults were deeply sequenced to estimate repertoire size and the extent of clonotype sharing between individuals. Leukapheresis yielded between about 0.94 and 8.9 billion PBMCs per donor. To increase sequencing depth and limit assay-specific biases, different laboratories used diverse techniques to prepare libraries and sequence TCR repertoires. For each donor, three plates each were used for CD4 naive and CD4 memory, two plates were used for CD8 naive, and one plate was used for CD8 memory.

The germline V gene supplies CDR1 MGHRA and CDR2 YSYEKL. The CDR3 starts with the cysteine, ends with the phenylalanine, and has 15 residues. Only CDR3 DNA remains: 45 bases, in frame from the first base. Trimming takes 0 bases from V and 6 bases from J, and the germline ends sit 12 bases apart. General study outcomes and caveats: Compared with non-shared clonotypes, clonotypes shared by all four sorted-subset donors had higher generation probabilities. Because the study included a small number of donors, the genetic and exposure-history diversity represented was limited. Sampling was restricted to blood, and TCR repertoires in tissues likely differ from the TCR repertoires found in blood. Rarefaction of sorted-subset datasets indicated incomplete sequencing despite the large sequencing depth. Based on pairwise subsampling, the degree of clonotype sharing among donors was expected to be affected by sequencing depth. Naive subsets generally had larger estimated clonotype richness than memory subsets did. Across a handful of donors, around 5% of naive CD4, around 3.3% of naive CD8, roughly 2.2% of memory CD4, and under 0.45% of memory CD8 clonotypes were shared.

Healthy HIV-negative adults with no recently reported acute infections or vaccinations were included as donors. Every donor was a Caucasian adult residing in Nashville, Tennessee, USA. CD4+ T cells were enriched by magnetic negative selection, after which naive cells were positively selected on CD45RA and the negative fraction was taken as the memory subset. After blood collection by leukapheresis, PBMCs were isolated using Ficoll-Histopaque density gradient centrifugation and then cryopreserved in the vapor phase of liquid nitrogen. Analytical flow cytometry was used to check the purity and quantity of each magnetically sorted T cell population. Genomic DNA was isolated from every sorted fraction and measured by UV absorbance on a Nanodrop 2000c. Using the deep immunoSEQ assay, multiplex PCR amplified TCR CDR3 regions from genomic DNA. For each cell subset, the extracted genomic DNA was distributed evenly across all wells of several immunoSEQ 96-well plates, and each plate served as one replicate. For sorted subsets, around 0.2 ug genomic DNA, equal to some 30,000 T cell genomes, was loaded into each replicate PCR. Purified libraries were quantified with a Qubit 3.0 fluorometer, sized on a Bioanalyzer 2100, and re-quantified with the KAPA Library Quantification kit. Every immunoSEQ 96-well plate was sequenced on a dedicated single-read 150-cycle Illumina NextSeq 550 flow cell. In the authors' own workflow: The immunoSEQ output contained only junctional sequences without quality scores, so filtering could not match that applied to full-length reads. To assign V/J genes and CDR3, sequences were annotated using PyIR, a Python wrapper for IgBLAST v1.9, with IMGT germline references. Any read was removed if the V/J assignment was weak (E-value above 1e-6), the CDR3 was missing, or the read contained stop codons, out-of-frame junctions, or ambiguous translated residues. A V3J clonotype was defined by an identical inferred V gene, J gene, and CDR3 amino acid sequence. To compute the percentage overlap between repertoires, the number of shared unique clonotypes was divided by the size of the smaller repertoire. Repertoire richness was assessed with RTK rarefaction, the Chao1 estimator, and Recon v2.1 estimates of unobserved clonotypes. Generation probabilities for all TCRbeta clonotypes obtained by the gDNA method from four donors were computed using OLGA. This is the immuneACCESS table as TCRdb keeps it, with only in-frame sequences that have V and J called. A part of the clones is gone; compared with another copy, unresolved V genes explain less than half, and the rest is unexplained. D and trimming come from the DNA, and the V and J calls and clone size come from that table. Across this sample there are under 2.5 million clones, with roughly 90% seen only once. The top ten clonotypes cover more than 0.35% of the sample.

This clonotype was obtained from a man between 18 and 29 years old in good health. Some clones in this sample may be carry-over from other donors' samples. The sequencing sample was made of naive CD4+ T cells from PBMCs. The cell subset or site label corresponds to: CD45RA+ positively selected. The chain is encoded by TRBV4-1 joined to TRBJ1-3; the D gene is not confidently resolved. The CDR3 reads CASSQERSRLNTIYF. The DNA sequence is as follows: TGCGCCAGCAGCCAAGAAAGGAGCAGATTAAACACCATATATTTT.